A selection of T cell receptor beta chains follows, all from one sample in a study of shared clonotypes between healthy human individuals. Sequencing was performed with immunoSEQ multiplex PCR; in TCRdb, only in-frame clones are kept and a portion is missing. The data show about 800,000 clones, around 96% seen once. Material for sequencing was naive CD8+ T cells sorted from blood. The receptors here all came from a man aged 30 to 45 in good health. Both conserved end residues are part of each CDR3. The D gene is left open where the match is weak. Clone size is given for some rows only: seen once, a few or many times, or a class if the clone is expanded.

v_gene: TRBV7-6; d_gene: TRBD2; abundance: -; j_gene: TRBJ2-3; CDR3aa: CASSEGLATDTQYF; CDR3nt: TGTGCCAGCAGCGAGGGACTAGCGACAGATACGCAGTATTTT
v_gene: TRBV7-9; d_gene: -; abundance: -; j_gene: TRBJ2-7; CDR3aa: CAKSNPGDLYEQYF; CDR3nt: TGTGCCAAGTCAAATCCGGGGGACCTCTACGAGCAGTACTTC
v_gene: TRBV27; d_gene: TRBD1; abundance: once; j_gene: TRBJ1-5; CDR3aa: CASSFAPGQGRSSNQPQHF; CDR3nt: TGTGCCAGCAGTTTTGCACCGGGACAGGGGCGTAGTAGCAATCAGCCCCAGCATTTT
v_gene: TRBV5-1; d_gene: -; abundance: -; j_gene: TRBJ2-1; CDR3aa: CASSLAGASYNEQFF; CDR3nt: TGCGCCAGCAGCTTGGCAGGGGCCTCCTACAATGAGCAGTTCTTC
v_gene: TRBV7-3; d_gene: TRBD2; abundance: -; j_gene: TRBJ2-2; CDR3aa: CASSDPTGKRTSGLTGELFF; CDR3nt: TGTGCCAGCAGCGACCCCACGGGAAAAAGGACTAGCGGACTCACCGGGGAGCTGTTTTTT
v_gene: TRBV7-2; d_gene: -; abundance: -; j_gene: TRBJ1-2; CDR3aa: CASTKDRYGYTF; CDR3nt: TGTGCCAGCACCAAGGACAGATATGGCTACACCTTC
v_gene: TRBV28; d_gene: -; abundance: -; j_gene: TRBJ2-7; CDR3aa: CASSLSAWVSGSSYEQYF; CDR3nt: TGTGCCAGCAGTTTATCCGCGTGGGTTAGCGGTTCTTCCTACGAGCAGTACTTC
v_gene: TRBV19; d_gene: -; abundance: -; j_gene: TRBJ2-5; CDR3aa: CASRFAGQETQYF; CDR3nt: TGTGCCAGTAGATTCGCCGGCCAAGAGACCCAGTACTTC
v_gene: TRBV11-3; d_gene: TRBD1; abundance: -; j_gene: TRBJ2-1; CDR3aa: CASSSRQGELDNEQFF; CDR3nt: TGTGCCAGCAGCTCACGACAGGGAGAACTAGACAATGAGCAGTTCTTC
v_gene: TRBV29-1; d_gene: TRBD2; abundance: -; j_gene: TRBJ2-3; CDR3aa: CSVDSQREVGNTQYF; CDR3nt: TGCAGCGTTGATAGTCAGCGGGAGGTGGGAAATACGCAGTATTTT
v_gene: TRBV7-8; d_gene: -; abundance: -; j_gene: TRBJ2-5; CDR3aa: CASSLSAVARETQYF; CDR3nt: TGTGCCAGCAGCTTATCCGCGGTAGCAAGAGAGACCCAGTACTTC
v_gene: TRBV7-8; d_gene: TRBD1; abundance: -; j_gene: TRBJ2-7; CDR3aa: CASSPTSTGVTYEQYF; CDR3nt: TGTGCCAGCAGCCCAACCTCGACAGGGGTGACCTACGAGCAGTACTTC
v_gene: TRBV30; d_gene: -; abundance: -; j_gene: TRBJ2-3; CDR3aa: CAWSRGTDTQYF; CDR3nt: TGTGCCTGGAGTCGTGGGACAGATACGCAGTATTTT
v_gene: TRBV13; d_gene: TRBD2; abundance: -; j_gene: TRBJ2-2; CDR3aa: CASSLTSGRTSTTGELFF; CDR3nt: TGTGCCAGCAGCTTAACTAGCGGCCGAACCTCAACCACCGGGGAGCTGTTTTTT
v_gene: TRBV7-3; d_gene: -; abundance: -; j_gene: TRBJ2-1; CDR3aa: CASSLVGLADVFF; CDR3nt: TGTGCCAGCAGCTTAGTCGGATTGGCAGACGTGTTCTTC
v_gene: TRBV10-2; d_gene: -; abundance: once; j_gene: TRBJ2-7; CDR3aa: CASSESIWGAYEQYF; CDR3nt: TGCGCCAGCAGTGAATCCATCTGGGGGGCCTACGAGCAGTACTTC
v_gene: TRBV28; d_gene: -; abundance: -; j_gene: TRBJ1-2; CDR3aa: CASSLAINNYGYTF; CDR3nt: TGTGCCAGCAGCCTGGCCATAAACAACTATGGCTACACCTTC
v_gene: TRBV6-6; d_gene: -; abundance: -; j_gene: TRBJ2-6; CDR3aa: CASSYSGVSGANVLTF; CDR3nt: TGTGCCAGCAGTTACTCCGGTGTCTCTGGGGCCAACGTCCTGACTTTC
v_gene: TRBV28; d_gene: -; abundance: -; j_gene: TRBJ2-7; CDR3aa: CASSKREVTYEQYF; CDR3nt: TGTGCCAGCAGCAAAAGAGAGGTCACCTACGAGCAGTACTTC
v_gene: TRBV28; d_gene: TRBD2; abundance: -; j_gene: TRBJ2-7; CDR3aa: CASSIGLAGEQYF; CDR3nt: TGTGCCAGCAGTATAGGACTAGCAGGCGAGCAGTACTTC
v_gene: TRBV19; d_gene: -; abundance: -; j_gene: TRBJ1-1; CDR3aa: CASSISGNTEAFF; CDR3nt: TGTGCCAGTAGTATATCGGGGAACACTGAAGCTTTCTTT
v_gene: TRBV6-1; d_gene: TRBD1; abundance: -; j_gene: TRBJ1-1; CDR3aa: CASSEWDSAEAFF; CDR3nt: TGTGCCAGCAGTGAATGGGACAGCGCTGAAGCTTTCTTT
v_gene: TRBV27; d_gene: -; abundance: -; j_gene: TRBJ2-7; CDR3aa: CASSLRDGTYEQYF; CDR3nt: TGTGCCAGCAGTCTCCGGGACGGAACCTACGAGCAGTACTTC
v_gene: TRBV29-1; d_gene: -; abundance: -; j_gene: TRBJ1-2; CDR3aa: CSVEDRYGYTF; CDR3nt: TGCAGCGTGGAAGACAGATATGGCTACACCTTC
v_gene: TRBV29-1; d_gene: -; abundance: -; j_gene: TRBJ2-5; CDR3aa: CSVERAGGETQYF; CDR3nt: TGCAGCGTTGAAAGGGCAGGGGGGGAGACCCAGTACTTC
v_gene: TRBV4-2; d_gene: -; abundance: -; j_gene: TRBJ1-1; CDR3aa: CASSLGGNTEAFF; CDR3nt: TGTGCCAGCAGCCTGGGAGGGAACACTGAAGCTTTCTTT
v_gene: TRBV27; d_gene: -; abundance: once; j_gene: TRBJ1-4; CDR3aa: CASSLNTGRSKEKLFF; CDR3nt: TGTGCCAGCAGTCTAAACACAGGGCGAAGTAAAGAAAAACTGTTTTTT
v_gene: TRBV7-9; d_gene: TRBD1; abundance: -; j_gene: TRBJ2-6; CDR3aa: CASPRDRESGANVLTF; CDR3nt: TGTGCCAGCCCCCGGGACAGGGAATCTGGGGCCAACGTCCTGACTTTC
v_gene: TRBV7-7; d_gene: -; abundance: -; j_gene: TRBJ2-7; CDR3aa: CASSFFPLPNRGSYEQYF; CDR3nt: TGTGCTAGCAGCTTTTTCCCCCTTCCTAATAGGGGCTCCTACGAGCAGTACTTC
v_gene: TRBV7-9; d_gene: TRBD2; abundance: -; j_gene: TRBJ2-1; CDR3aa: CASSLEAGGSSYNEQFF; CDR3nt: TGTGCCAGCAGCTTAGAGGCGGGAGGAAGCTCCTACAATGAGCAGTTCTTC
v_gene: TRBV27; d_gene: -; abundance: -; j_gene: TRBJ2-1; CDR3aa: CASSLIAGNEQFF; CDR3nt: TGTGCCAGCAGTCTGATCGCGGGCAATGAGCAGTTCTTC
v_gene: TRBV18; d_gene: -; abundance: -; j_gene: TRBJ2-7; CDR3aa: CASSPRDEQYF; CDR3nt: TGTGCCAGCTCACCTCGGGACGAGCAGTACTTC
v_gene: TRBV5-8; d_gene: -; abundance: -; j_gene: TRBJ2-7; CDR3aa: CASTNRWGTDLHEQYF; CDR3nt: TGTGCCAGCACCAATAGGTGGGGGACCGACTTACACGAGCAGTACTTC
v_gene: TRBV11-3; d_gene: -; abundance: -; j_gene: TRBJ2-1; CDR3aa: CASSYRRGSVGLNEQFF; CDR3nt: TGTGCCAGCAGCTACCGACGAGGGAGTGTGGGGCTGAATGAGCAGTTCTTC
v_gene: TRBV19; d_gene: -; abundance: -; j_gene: TRBJ2-1; CDR3aa: CASSIVDSIGNEQFF; CDR3nt: TGTGCCAGTAGTATAGTGGACAGTATTGGCAATGAGCAGTTCTTC
v_gene: TRBV7-8; d_gene: -; abundance: -; j_gene: TRBJ2-2; CDR3aa: CASSGRYTGELFF; CDR3nt: TGTGCCAGCAGCGGGCGATACACCGGGGAGCTGTTTTTT
v_gene: TRBV27; d_gene: -; abundance: -; j_gene: TRBJ1-5; CDR3aa: CASSLSFVGRGQPQHF; CDR3nt: TGTGCCAGCAGTTTATCATTCGTAGGCAGGGGCCAGCCCCAGCATTTT
v_gene: TRBV4-3; d_gene: -; abundance: -; j_gene: TRBJ2-7; CDR3aa: CASSPNLGYYEQYF; CDR3nt: TGCGCCAGCAGCCCCAACCTCGGATACTACGAGCAGTACTTC
v_gene: TRBV29-1; d_gene: -; abundance: once; j_gene: TRBJ1-1; CDR3aa: CSVRDSEAFF; CDR3nt: TGCAGCGTTCGCGACAGTGAAGCTTTCTTT
v_gene: TRBV5-5; d_gene: TRBD2; abundance: -; j_gene: TRBJ2-1; CDR3aa: CASSLSGSFDEQFF; CDR3nt: TGTGCCAGCAGCTTAAGCGGGAGTTTCGATGAGCAGTTCTTC
v_gene: TRBV4-1; d_gene: TRBD1; abundance: -; j_gene: TRBJ2-4; CDR3aa: CASSHEDRGKNIQYF; CDR3nt: TGCGCCAGCAGCCATGAGGACAGGGGCAAAAACATTCAGTACTTC
v_gene: TRBV11-2; d_gene: -; abundance: -; j_gene: TRBJ2-2; CDR3aa: CASSFFTGELFF; CDR3nt: TGTGCCAGCAGCTTTTTTACCGGGGAGCTGTTTTTT
v_gene: TRBV18; d_gene: -; abundance: -; j_gene: TRBJ2-7; CDR3aa: CASSPQGYSYEQYF; CDR3nt: TGTGCCAGCTCACCACAGGGGTACTCCTACGAGCAGTACTTC
v_gene: TRBV4-1; d_gene: -; abundance: -; j_gene: TRBJ2-2; CDR3aa: CASSQEHGGATGELFF; CDR3nt: TGCGCCAGCAGCCAGGAACACGGAGGAGCAACCGGGGAGCTGTTTTTT
v_gene: TRBV7-9; d_gene: -; abundance: -; j_gene: TRBJ2-7; CDR3aa: CASSSEGQVDEQYF; CDR3nt: TGTGCCAGCAGCTCCGAAGGGCAGGTCGACGAGCAGTACTTC
v_gene: TRBV11-2; d_gene: -; abundance: -; j_gene: TRBJ2-7; CDR3aa: CASSQLGAEQYF; CDR3nt: TGTGCCAGCAGCCAACTAGGGGCCGAGCAGTACTTC
v_gene: TRBV7-9; d_gene: -; abundance: -; j_gene: TRBJ2-7; CDR3aa: CASSLERAYEQYF; CDR3nt: TGTGCCAGCAGCTTAGAGAGGGCCTACGAGCAGTACTTC
v_gene: TRBV29-1; d_gene: -; abundance: -; j_gene: TRBJ2-2; CDR3aa: CSVEPLGQNTGELFF; CDR3nt: TGCAGCGTTGAGCCCCTAGGACAGAACACCGGGGAGCTGTTTTTT
v_gene: TRBV11-2; d_gene: -; abundance: -; j_gene: TRBJ2-1; CDR3aa: CATWRNEQFF; CDR3nt: TGTGCCACCTGGAGGAATGAGCAGTTCTTC
v_gene: TRBV5-1; d_gene: TRBD2; abundance: -; j_gene: TRBJ2-3; CDR3aa: CASSLGLAGVGTDTQYF; CDR3nt: TGCGCCAGCAGCTTGGGACTAGCGGGAGTAGGAACAGATACGCAGTATTTT